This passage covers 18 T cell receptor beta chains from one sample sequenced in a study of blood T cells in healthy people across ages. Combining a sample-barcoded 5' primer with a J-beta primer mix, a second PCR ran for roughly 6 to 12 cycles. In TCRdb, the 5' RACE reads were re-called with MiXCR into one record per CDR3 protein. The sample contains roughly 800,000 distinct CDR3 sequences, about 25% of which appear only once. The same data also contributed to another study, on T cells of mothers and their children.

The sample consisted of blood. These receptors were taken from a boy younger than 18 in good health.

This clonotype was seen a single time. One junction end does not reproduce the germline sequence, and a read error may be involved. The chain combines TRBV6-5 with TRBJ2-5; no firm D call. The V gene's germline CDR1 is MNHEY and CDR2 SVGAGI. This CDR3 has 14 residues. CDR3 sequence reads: CGSSYGPYQETQYF. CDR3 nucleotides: TGTGGCAGCAGTTATGGACCCTATCAAGAGACCCAGTACTTC.

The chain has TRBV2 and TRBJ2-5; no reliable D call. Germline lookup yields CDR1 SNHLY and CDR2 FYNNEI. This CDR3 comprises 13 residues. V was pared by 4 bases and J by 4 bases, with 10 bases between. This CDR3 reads CASSGQRRETQYF. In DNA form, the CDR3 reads TGTGCCAGCAGTGGACAAAGGCGAGAGACCCAGTACTTC.

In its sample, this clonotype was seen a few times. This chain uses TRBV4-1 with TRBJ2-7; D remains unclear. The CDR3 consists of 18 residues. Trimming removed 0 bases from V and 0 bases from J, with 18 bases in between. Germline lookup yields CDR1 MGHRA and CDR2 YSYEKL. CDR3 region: CASSQDLSPSTPSYEQYF. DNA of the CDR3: TGCGCCAGCAGCCAAGATCTCTCACCATCAACCCCCTCCTACGAGCAGTACTTC.

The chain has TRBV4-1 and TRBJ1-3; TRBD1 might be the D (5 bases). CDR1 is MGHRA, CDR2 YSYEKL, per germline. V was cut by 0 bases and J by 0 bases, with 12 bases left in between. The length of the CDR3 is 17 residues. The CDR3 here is CASSQETAPHSGNTIYF. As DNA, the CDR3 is TGCGCCAGCAGCCAAGAGACAGCGCCTCACTCTGGAAACACCATATATTTT.

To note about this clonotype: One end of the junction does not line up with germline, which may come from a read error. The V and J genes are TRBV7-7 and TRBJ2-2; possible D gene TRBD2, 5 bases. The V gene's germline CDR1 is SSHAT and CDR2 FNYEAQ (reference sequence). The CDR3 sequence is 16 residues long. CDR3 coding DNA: TGTGCTAGCAGCCGCCCTGACGGGACGAACACCGGGGAGCTGTTTTTT. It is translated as CASSRPDGTNTGELFF.

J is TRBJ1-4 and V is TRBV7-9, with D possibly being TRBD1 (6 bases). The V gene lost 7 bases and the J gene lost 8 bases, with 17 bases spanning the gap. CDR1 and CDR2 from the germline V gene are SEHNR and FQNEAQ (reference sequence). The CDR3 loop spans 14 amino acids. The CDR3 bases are TGTGCCAGCACCTCACAGGGAACGGACGAAAAACTGTTTTTT. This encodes CASTSQGTDEKLFF.

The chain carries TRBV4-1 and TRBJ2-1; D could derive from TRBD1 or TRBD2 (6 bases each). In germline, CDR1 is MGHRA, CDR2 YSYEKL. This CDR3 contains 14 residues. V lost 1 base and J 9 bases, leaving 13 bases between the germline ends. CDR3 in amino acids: CASSQGGGPTEQFF. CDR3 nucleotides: TGCGCCAGCAGCCAAGGAGGGGGGCCAACTGAGCAGTTCTTC.

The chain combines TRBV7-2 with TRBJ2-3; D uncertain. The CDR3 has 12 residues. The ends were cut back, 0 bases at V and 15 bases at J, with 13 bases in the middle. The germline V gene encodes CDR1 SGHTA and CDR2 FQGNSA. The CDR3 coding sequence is TGTGCCAGCAGCTTAGCCTTAGAGCGCGTTTATTTT. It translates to CASSLALERVYF.

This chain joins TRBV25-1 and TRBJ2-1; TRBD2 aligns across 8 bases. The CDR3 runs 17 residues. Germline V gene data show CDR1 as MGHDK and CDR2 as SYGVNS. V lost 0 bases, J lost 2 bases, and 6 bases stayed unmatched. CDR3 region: CASSEYWLAGTYNEQFF. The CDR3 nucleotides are TGTGCCAGCAGTGAATATTGGCTAGCGGGCACCTACAATGAGCAGTTCTTC.

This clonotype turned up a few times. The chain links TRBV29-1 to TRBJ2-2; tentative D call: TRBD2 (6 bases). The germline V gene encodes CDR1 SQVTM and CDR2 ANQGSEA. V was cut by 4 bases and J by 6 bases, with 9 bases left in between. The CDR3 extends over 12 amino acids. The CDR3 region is CSVVGGAGELFF. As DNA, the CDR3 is TGCAGCGTTGTTGGAGGGGCCGGGGAGCTGTTTTTT.

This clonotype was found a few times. The CDR3 DNA is TGTGCCAGTAGTAAACAGGGGCTGGTGCAGCCCCAGCATTTT. Its protein product is CASSKQGLVQPQHF. V gene TRBV19 combines with J gene TRBJ1-5; TRBD1 aligns across 7 bases. Trimming at V came to 4 bases and at J to 7 bases, leaving 7 bases not matched to a gene. Germline V lookup: CDR1 LNHDA, CDR2 SQIVND (reference sequence). The CDR3 has 14 amino acids. The full variable domain, in which reference TRBV19 and TRBJ1-5 provide the parts outside the CDR3, is DGGITQSPKYLFRKEGQNVTLSCEQNLNHDAMYWYRQDPGQGLRLIYYSQIVNDFQKGDIAEGYSVSREKKESFPLTVTSAQKNPTAFYLCASSKQGLVQPQHFGDGTRLSIL.

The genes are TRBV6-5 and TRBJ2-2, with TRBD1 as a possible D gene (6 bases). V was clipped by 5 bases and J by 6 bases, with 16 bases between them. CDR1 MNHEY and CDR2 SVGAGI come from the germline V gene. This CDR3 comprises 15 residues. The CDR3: CASSTVAGVPGELFF. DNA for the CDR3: TGTGCCAGCAGTACGGTGGCAGGGGTCCCCGGGGAGCTGTTTTTT.

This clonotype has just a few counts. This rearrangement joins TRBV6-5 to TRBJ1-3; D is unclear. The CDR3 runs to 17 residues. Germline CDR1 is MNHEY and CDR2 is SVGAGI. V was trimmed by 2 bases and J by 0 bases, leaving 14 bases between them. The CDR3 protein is CASSYLHPGSSGNTIYF. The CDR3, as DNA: TGTGCCAGCAGTTACCTACACCCTGGTAGCTCTGGAAACACCATATATTTT.

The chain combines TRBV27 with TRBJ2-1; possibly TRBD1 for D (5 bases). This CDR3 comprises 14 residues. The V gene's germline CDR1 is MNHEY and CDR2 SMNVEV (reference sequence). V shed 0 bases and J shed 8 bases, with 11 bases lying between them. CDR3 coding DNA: TGTGCCAGCAGTTTATCTGGCCAGGGTCATGAGCAGTTCTTC. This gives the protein CASSLSGQGHEQFF.

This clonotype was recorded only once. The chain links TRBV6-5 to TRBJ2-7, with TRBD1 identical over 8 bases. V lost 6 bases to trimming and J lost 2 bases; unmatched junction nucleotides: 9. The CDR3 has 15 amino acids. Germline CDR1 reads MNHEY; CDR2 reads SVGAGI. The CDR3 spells CASSIRTGRTYEQYF. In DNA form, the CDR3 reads TGTGCCAGCAGCATAAGGACAGGGCGGACCTACGAGCAGTACTTC.

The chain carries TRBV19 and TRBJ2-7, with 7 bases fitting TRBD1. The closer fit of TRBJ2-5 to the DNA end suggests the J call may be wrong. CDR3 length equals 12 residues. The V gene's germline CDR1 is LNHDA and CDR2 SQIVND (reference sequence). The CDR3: CASGGQAKTQYF. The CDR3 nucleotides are TGTGCCAGTGGCGGACAGGCCAAGACCCAGTACTTC.

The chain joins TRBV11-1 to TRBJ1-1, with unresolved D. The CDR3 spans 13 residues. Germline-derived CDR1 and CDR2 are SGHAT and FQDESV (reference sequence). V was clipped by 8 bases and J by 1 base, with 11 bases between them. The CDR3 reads CASRGLRNTEAFF. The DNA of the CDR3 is TGTGCCAGCCGCGGACTGAGGAACACTGAAGCTTTCTTT.

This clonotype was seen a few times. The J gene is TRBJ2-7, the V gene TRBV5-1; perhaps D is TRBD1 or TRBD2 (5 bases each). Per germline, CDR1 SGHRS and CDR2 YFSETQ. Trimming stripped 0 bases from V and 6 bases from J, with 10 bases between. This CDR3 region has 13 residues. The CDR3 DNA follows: TGCGCCAGCAGCTTGGAGGGACCTAGCGAGCAGTACTTC. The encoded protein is CASSLEGPSEQYF.